A single sample is the source of the 29 T cell receptor beta chains below, sequenced in a study of blood T cell repertoires in COVID-19. TCRdb keeps only in-frame clones here, not all; method: immunoSEQ multiplex PCR. The top ten clones hold roughly 6.7% of a sample with roughly 66,000 clones, 82% of them seen once. Sequenced sample: peripheral blood. The receptors stem from a man in his sixties with acute or convalescent COVID-19.

The V and J genes are TRBV30 and TRBJ2-7; D ambiguous. Germline V gives CDR1 GTSNPN, CDR2 SVGIG (reference sequence). V shed 0 bases and J shed 4 bases, with 10 bases lying between them. The CDR3 has 13 amino acids. The CDR3 here is CAWSVEPRYEQYV. CDR3 nucleotide sequence: TGTGCCTGGAGTGTGGAGCCACGGTACGAGCAGTACGTC.

This rearrangement joins TRBV5-1 to TRBJ1-2, with D tentatively TRBD1 (6 bases). Germline loops: CDR1 SGHRS, CDR2 YFSETQ. V was cut by 3 bases and J by 10 bases, with 19 bases left in between. The CDR3 is 14 residues long. This CDR3 is CASSSLPTGQAYTF. CDR3 nucleotide sequence: TGCGCCAGCAGCTCCCTCCCGACAGGCCAAGCCTACACCTTC. The whole variable domain, remainder taken from reference TRBV5-1 and TRBJ1-2, is KAGVTQTPRYLIKTRGQQVTLSCSPISGHRSVSWYQQTPGQGLQFLFEYFSETQRNKGNFPGRFSGRQFSNSRSEMNVSTLELGDSALYLCASSSLPTGQAYTFGSGTRLTVV.

The table lists this clone with a few counts. The rearrangement joins TRBV7-9 to TRBJ1-6; TRBD1 is a possible D gene (5 bases). Trimming cost V 1 base and J 7 bases, with 14 bases left between them. CDR3 length: 16 amino acids. Germline assignment: CDR1 SEHNR and CDR2 FQNEAQ (reference sequence). The CDR3 DNA reads TGTGCCAGCAGCTTAGAGGGGCAGTTGAGAAATTCACCCCTCCACTTT. This gives the protein CASSLEGQLRNSPLHF.

The V gene is TRBV5-1, the J gene TRBJ2-5, with D possibly being TRBD2 (6 bases). The V end was cut by 4 bases, the J end by 2 bases, with 9 bases between. CDR3 length equals 13 residues. The germline V gene has CDR1 SGHRS and CDR2 YFSETQ. CDR3 sequence (DNA): TGCGCCAGCAGCCGGGACTTACAAGAGACCCAGTACTTC. It codes for CASSRDLQETQYF.

In this sample, this clone turned up once. V usage is TRBV3-1 (or the pseudogene TRBV3-2) and J usage is TRBJ1-1; unclear D gene. The CDR3 consists of 13 residues. Trimming removed 3 bases at V and 8 bases at J, with 13 bases between. CDR1 is LGHDT, CDR2 YNNKEL, per germline (reference sequence). CDR3 sequence reads: CASSQEEGGEAFF. The DNA for the CDR3 is TGTGCCAGCAGCCAGGAAGAGGGTGGAGAAGCTTTCTTT.

The chain links TRBV4-2 to TRBJ1-2, with a tentative D call TRBD1 (5 bases). CDR3 length: 15 amino acids. V was clipped by 0 bases and J by 5 bases, with 13 bases between them. Germline V gives CDR1 LGHNA, CDR2 YNFKEQ. CDR3 coding DNA: TGTGCCAGCAGCCAAGAAGAAGGGGCCGGGTATGGCTACACCTTC. This translates into CASSQEEGAGYGYTF.

The rearrangement joins TRBV9 to TRBJ1-2, with 7 bases identical to TRBD1. Germline V gene lookup returns CDR1 SGDLS and CDR2 YYNGEE. The CDR3 is 15 amino acids. V trimming: 0 bases; J trimming: 4 bases; junction bases outside the gene matches: 6. The CDR3 loop reads CASSVVGTGAYGYTF. CDR3 DNA sequence: TGTGCCAGCAGCGTAGTCGGAACAGGGGCCTATGGCTACACCTTC.

This clone came up a few times. This chain joins TRBV6-2 or TRBV6-3 and TRBJ2-4; no firm D call. V lost 6 bases and J lost 0, with 12 bases in between. Germline V gene lookup returns CDR1 MNHEY and CDR2 SVGEGT. This CDR3 is 15 amino acids long. This CDR3 reads CASSHTPIAKNIQYF. The DNA for the CDR3 is TGTGCCAGCAGCCACACCCCAATAGCCAAAAACATTCAGTACTTC.

The rearrangement uses TRBV15 and TRBJ1-4; 11 bases agree with TRBD1. Per germline, CDR1 LNHNV and CDR2 YYDKDF (reference sequence). The CDR3 totals 14 residues. The V gene end was trimmed by 5 bases and the J gene end by 7 bases; junction bases not matched to a gene: 3. The CDR3 DNA reads TGTGCCACCAGCGGGGACAGGGGGGGTGAAAAACTGTTTTTT. It is translated as CATSGDRGGEKLFF. The whole variable domain, filled in from reference TRBV15 and TRBJ1-4, reads DAMVIQNPRYQVTQFGKPVTLSCSQTLNHNVMYWYQQKSSQAPKLLFHYYDKDFNNEADTPDNFQSRRPNTSFCFLDIRSPGLGDTAMYLCATSGDRGGEKLFFGSGTQLSVL.

The CDR3 DNA sequence: TGTGCCAGCAGCTCCCCCGAAACAGGGAATGAGCAGTTCTTC. Protein: CASSSPETGNEQFF. The rearrangement links TRBV7-9 to TRBJ2-1; D might be TRBD1 (6 bases). The germline gives CDR1 SEHNR, CDR2 FQNEAQ (reference sequence). The CDR3 length is 14 residues. Trimming shortened V by 4 bases and J by 7 bases, and 14 bases separated the two germline ends.

In this sample, this clone turned up a few times. The chain uses TRBV11-2 and TRBJ2-1; tentatively, D is TRBD1 (5 bases). CDR3 size: 14 residues. Germline CDR1 SGHAT, CDR2 FQNNGV. V lost 5 bases and J lost 9, with 17 bases in between. This CDR3 is CASSPTWGGLEQFF. CDR3 sequence (DNA): TGTGCCAGCAGCCCTACCTGGGGCGGTCTTGAGCAGTTCTTC.

There are a few counts of this clone. This chain links TRBV6-2 or TRBV6-3 with TRBJ1-5; tentatively, D is TRBD1 (6 bases). The CDR3 totals 15 residues. Germline CDR1 and CDR2: MNHEY and SVGEGT. Trimming removed 1 base from V and 0 bases from J, with 7 bases in between. CDR3 protein: CASSYWDTSNQPQHF. The CDR3 DNA follows: TGTGCCAGCAGTTACTGGGACACTAGCAATCAGCCCCAGCATTTT.

The chain uses TRBV5-4 and TRBJ1-6, with D hard to call. Germline CDR1 reads SGHNT; CDR2 reads YYREEE (reference sequence). This CDR3 is built from 14 residues. Trimming removed 3 bases at V and 10 bases at J, with 14 bases between. The chain's CDR3 is CASSSGATGSPLHF. The CDR3 DNA follows: TGTGCCAGCAGCTCGGGTGCTACGGGGTCACCCCTCCACTTT.

The chain has TRBV7-2 and TRBJ2-7; D gene ambiguous. Trimming pared 5 bases from V and 7 bases from J, leaving 9 bases between. Germline assignment: CDR1 SGHTA and CDR2 FQGNSA. The CDR3 is 11 amino acids. The CDR3 DNA reads TGTGCCAGCAGCCCCCACCGGGAGCAGTACTTC. Translating gives CASSPHREQYF.

This rearrangement joins TRBV2 to TRBJ2-5; TRBD2 is a possible D gene (6 bases). With 9 bases removed from V and 4 bases from J, the gap between germline ends came to 9 bases. In germline, CDR1 is SNHLY, CDR2 FYNNEI. CDR3 length: 11 amino acids. CDR3 bases: TGTGCCAGGCAGGGAGGAGAGACCCAGTACTTC. This translates into CARQGGETQYF.

The rearrangement joins TRBV30 to TRBJ2-4; tentatively, D is TRBD2 (6 bases). The CDR3 extends over 13 amino acids. Trimming took off 3 bases at V and 8 bases at J, with 14 bases between the two ends. Germline CDR1 GTSNPN, CDR2 SVGIG (reference sequence). In DNA, the CDR3 is TGTGCCTGGAGCCGTCTGGGCGGGGACATTCAGTACTTC. The encoded protein is CAWSRLGGDIQYF. The full variable domain, its missing parts supplied by reference TRBV30 and TRBJ2-4, is SQTIHQWPATLVQPVGSPLSLECTVEGTSNPNLYWYRQAAGRGLQLLFYSVGIGQISSEVPQNLSASRPQDRQFILSSKKLLLSDSGFYLCAWSRLGGDIQYFGAGTRLSVL.

This clone occurred a few times. The chain combines TRBV7-4 with TRBJ1-2; no clear D. Per the germline V gene, CDR1 is SGHVT and CDR2 is SQSDAQ. The CDR3 runs to 14 residues. Trimming pared 8 bases from V and 0 bases from J, leaving 13 bases between. In nucleotides, the CDR3 is TGTGCCAGCCTGGTTCCGCGAGCTAACTATGGCTACACCTTC. Translation gives CASLVPRANYGYTF.

The J gene is TRBJ1-1, the V gene TRBV9; D possibly corresponds to TRBD1 (5 bases). The germline CDR1 and CDR2 sequences are SGDLS and YYNGEE. The CDR3 runs 14 residues. V was shortened by 2 bases and J by 0 bases, with 8 bases between the two germline ends. The CDR3 loop is CASSVDSVNTEAFF. The DNA for the CDR3 is TGTGCCAGCAGCGTCGACAGCGTGAACACTGAAGCTTTCTTT. Filled out from reference TRBV9 and TRBJ1-1, the complete variable domain reads DSGVTQTPKHLITATGQRVTLRCSPRSGDLSVYWYQQSLDQGLQFLIQYYNGEERAKGNILERFSAQQFPDLHSELNLSSLELGDSALYFCASSVDSVNTEAFFGQGTRLTVV.

This clone was seen a few times. The CDR3 DNA sequence: TGCGCCAGCAGCCAAGACCTTTCCTACGAGCAGTACTTC. It specifies CASSQDLSYEQYF. This rearrangement joins TRBV4-1 to TRBJ2-7; D is undetermined. The CDR3 has 13 amino acids. V gave up 0 bases and J gave up 1 base, with 4 bases separating them. Germline CDR1 and CDR2: MGHRA and YSYEKL.

The chain links TRBV10-1 to TRBJ2-1; TRBD1 aligns across 7 bases. The V segment lost 4 bases and the J segment 4 bases; nucleotides outside the gene matches: 1. The germline gives CDR1 WNHNN, CDR2 SYGVQD (reference sequence). The CDR3 sequence is 13 residues long. The CDR3 protein is CASSGGQYNEQFF. DNA of the CDR3: TGCGCCAGCAGTGGGGGACAGTACAATGAGCAGTTCTTC.

V is TRBV19 and J is TRBJ1-5; D perhaps matches TRBD1 (5 bases). Trimming cost V 3 bases and J 4 bases, with 10 bases left between them. The CDR3 spans 14 residues. Germline V gene lookup returns CDR1 LNHDA and CDR2 SQIVND (reference sequence). The CDR3 spells CASSIPGGNQPQHF. CDR3 bases: TGTGCCAGTAGTATCCCGGGGGGAAATCAGCCCCAGCATTTT. The variable domain in full, completed from reference TRBV19 and TRBJ1-5, reads DGGITQSPKYLFRKEGQNVTLSCEQNLNHDAMYWYRQDPGQGLRLIYYSQIVNDFQKGDIAEGYSVSREKKESFPLTVTSAQKNPTAFYLCASSIPGGNQPQHFGDGTRLSIL.

The J gene is TRBJ2-1, the V gene TRBV4-2, with 12 bases lining up with TRBD2. V shed 6 bases and J 2 bases; nucleotides not matched to a gene: 2. Germline loops: CDR1 LGHNA, CDR2 YNFKEQ. The CDR3 has 15 residues. CDR3 sequence: CASRLAGGPYNEQFF. The CDR3 nucleotides read TGTGCCAGCAGACTAGCGGGGGGCCCCTACAATGAGCAGTTCTTC.

This sequence joins TRBV19 and TRBJ2-3; 7 nucleotides match TRBD1. The CDR3 length is 16 residues. Trimming took 3 bases from V and 0 from J; bases not matched to a gene: 6. Germline lookup yields CDR1 LNHDA and CDR2 SQIVND (reference sequence). This CDR3 reads CASSMGQNPSTDTQYF. The CDR3 bases are TGTGCCAGTAGTATGGGACAGAACCCTAGCACAGATACGCAGTATTTT.

The rearrangement links TRBV5-4 to TRBJ1-4, with 7 bases identical to TRBD1. J was trimmed by 5 bases and V by 3 bases; bases with no gene match: 13. The CDR3 contains 17 residues. Germline-derived CDR1 and CDR2 are SGHNT and YYREEE (reference sequence). The CDR3 sequence: CASSSGLGGQHNEKLFF. DNA of the CDR3: TGTGCCAGCAGCTCAGGGCTCGGGGGACAGCACAATGAAAAACTGTTTTTT.

The rearrangement links TRBV3-1 (or the pseudogene TRBV3-2) to TRBJ1-5; 7 nucleotides line up with TRBD1. This CDR3 is built from 14 residues. Germline loops: CDR1 LGHDT, CDR2 YNNKEL (reference sequence). V trimming: 5 bases; J trimming: 3 bases; junction bases outside the gene matches: 4. The CDR3 reads CASSYGQDNQPQHF. The CDR3 DNA reads as TGTGCCAGCAGCTATGGACAGGACAATCAGCCCCAGCATTTT.

The chain joins TRBV1 to TRBJ2-7; TRBD2 was called by the table and not checked on the DNA. TRBV1 is a known pseudogene. The CDR3 extends over 14 amino acids. The CDR3 sequence: CTSSLVELAYEQYF. For the CDR3, the DNA is TGCACCAGCAGCCTGGTCGAACTAGCGTACGAGCAGTACTTC.

The CDR3: CASSTQDIRVQPQHF. For the CDR3, the DNA is TGTGCCAGTAGTACCCAGGACATCCGAGTCCAGCCCCAGCATTTT. The V call is TRBV19, the J call TRBJ1-5, with a weak D call TRBD1 (5 bases). CDR3 length equals 15 residues. With 4 bases removed from V and 7 bases from J, the gap between germline ends came to 17 bases. The germline V gene has CDR1 LNHDA and CDR2 SQIVND (reference sequence).

The J gene is TRBJ2-7, the V gene TRBV28; no reliable D call. This CDR3 contains 12 residues. V lost 5 bases to trimming and J lost 2 bases, with 7 bases between them. Germline values: CDR1 MDHEN, CDR2 SYDVKM. CDR3 DNA: TGTGCCAGCAGTCTGACAACCTACGAGCAGTACTTC. Protein sequence: CASSLTTYEQYF. The variable domain in full, completed from reference TRBV28 and TRBJ2-7, reads DVKVTQSSRYLVKRTGEKVFLECVQDMDHENMFWYRQDPGLGLRLIYFSYDVKMKEKGDIPEGYSVSREKKERFSLILESASTNQTSMYLCASSLTTYEQYFGPGTRLTVT.

V and J are TRBV6-1 and TRBJ1-1, with 9 bases aligning to TRBD1. Germline values: CDR1 MNHNS, CDR2 SASEGT. This CDR3 has 14 amino acids. The V gene end was trimmed by 2 bases and the J gene end by 4 bases; junction bases not matched to a gene: 2. The chain's CDR3 is CASSEKQGATEAFF. DNA for the CDR3: TGTGCCAGCAGTGAAAAACAGGGGGCCACTGAAGCTTTCTTT.